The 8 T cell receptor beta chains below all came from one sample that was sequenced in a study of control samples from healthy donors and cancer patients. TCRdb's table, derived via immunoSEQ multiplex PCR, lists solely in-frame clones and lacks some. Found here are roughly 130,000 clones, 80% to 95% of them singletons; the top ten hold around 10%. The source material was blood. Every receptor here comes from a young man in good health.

In DNA form, the CDR3 reads TGTGCCAGCAGCTCAAGACTAGCGGGAGGGCCGAGGAAATACAATGAGCAGTTCTTC. Its protein product is CASSSRLAGGPRKYNEQFF. The chain links TRBV13 to TRBJ2-1, with 14 bases identical to TRBD2. V shed 4 bases and J 4 bases; nucleotides not matched to a gene: 12. The germline CDR1 and CDR2 sequences are PRHDT and FYEKMQ (reference sequence). This CDR3 spans 19 amino acids.

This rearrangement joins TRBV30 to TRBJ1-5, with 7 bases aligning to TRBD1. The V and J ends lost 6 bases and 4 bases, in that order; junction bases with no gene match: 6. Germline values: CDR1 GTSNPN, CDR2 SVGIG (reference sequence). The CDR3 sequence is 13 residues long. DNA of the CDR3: TGTGCCTGTAAGGGACAGAGTAATCAGCCCCAGCATTTT. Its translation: CACKGQSNQPQHF.

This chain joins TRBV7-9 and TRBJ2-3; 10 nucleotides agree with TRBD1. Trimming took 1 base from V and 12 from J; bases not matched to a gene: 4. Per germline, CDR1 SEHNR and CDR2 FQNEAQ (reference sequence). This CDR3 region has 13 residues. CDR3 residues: CASSLGGQGSQYF. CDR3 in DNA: TGTGCCAGCAGCTTAGGGGGACAGGGGTCCCAGTATTTT.

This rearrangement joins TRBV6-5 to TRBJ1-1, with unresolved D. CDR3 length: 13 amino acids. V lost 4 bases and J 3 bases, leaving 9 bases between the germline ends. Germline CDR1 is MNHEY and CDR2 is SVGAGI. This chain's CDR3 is CASSFETYTEAFF. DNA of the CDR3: TGTGCCAGCAGTTTCGAGACGTACACTGAAGCTTTCTTT.

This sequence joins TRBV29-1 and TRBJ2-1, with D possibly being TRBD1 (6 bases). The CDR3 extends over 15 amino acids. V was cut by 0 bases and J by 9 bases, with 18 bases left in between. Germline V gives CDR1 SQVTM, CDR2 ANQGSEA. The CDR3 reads CSVEDPKIQGPEQFF. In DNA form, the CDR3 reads TGCAGCGTTGAAGATCCCAAAATACAGGGTCCTGAGCAGTTCTTC.

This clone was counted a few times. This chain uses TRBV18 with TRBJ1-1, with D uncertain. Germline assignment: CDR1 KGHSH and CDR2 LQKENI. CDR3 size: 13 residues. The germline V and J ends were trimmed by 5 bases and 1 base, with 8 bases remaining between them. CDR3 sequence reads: CASSSDGNTEAFF. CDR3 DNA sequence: TGTGCCAGCTCATCGGATGGGAACACTGAAGCTTTCTTT.

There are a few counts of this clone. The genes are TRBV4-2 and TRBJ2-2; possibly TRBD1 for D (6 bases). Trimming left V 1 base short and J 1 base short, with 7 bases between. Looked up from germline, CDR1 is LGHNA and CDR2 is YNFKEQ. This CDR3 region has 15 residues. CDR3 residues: CASSQADRNTGELFF. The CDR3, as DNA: TGTGCCAGCAGCCAAGCGGACAGGAACACCGGGGAGCTGTTTTTT.

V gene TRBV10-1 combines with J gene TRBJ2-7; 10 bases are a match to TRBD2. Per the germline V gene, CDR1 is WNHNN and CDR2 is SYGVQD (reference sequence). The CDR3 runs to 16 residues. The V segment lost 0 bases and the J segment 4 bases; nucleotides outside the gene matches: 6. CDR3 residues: CASSESCLAGVYEQYF. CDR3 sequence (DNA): TGCGCCAGCAGTGAGTCGTGCCTAGCGGGAGTGTACGAGCAGTACTTC.